The next 13 T cell receptor beta chains were all read from a single sample in a study of T cell changes during pregnancy in multiple sclerosis. Here immunoSEQ multiplex PCR was the method, and the copy in TCRdb shows in-frame clones only, minus some. Of about 81,000 clones listed, over 90% are singletons. The sample here was peripheral blood, taken in the third trimester of pregnancy. Receptor source: a female donor with multiple sclerosis, enrolled in a pregnancy study.

The rearrangement joins TRBV2 to TRBJ2-3, with 9 positions matching TRBD1. After removal of 0 bases from V and 5 bases from J, the junction contained 12 bases not matched to a gene. The CDR3 is 18 residues long. CDR1 is SNHLY and CDR2 is FYNNEI in the germline V gene. CDR3 amino acids: CASSEARRTGAIIDTQYF. The CDR3 coding sequence is TGTGCCAGCAGTGAAGCGCGTCGGACAGGGGCAATTATAGATACGCAGTATTTT.

The chain carries TRBV29-1 and TRBJ2-7, with TRBD1 matching 8 bases. With V trimmed by 1 base and J by 6 bases, 11 bases remained unmatched. Germline V CDR1 and CDR2: SQVTM, ANQGSEA. The CDR3 totals 15 residues. CDR3 sequence reads: CSVEGHIQGGSEQYF. For the CDR3, the DNA is TGCAGCGTTGAAGGACATATACAGGGGGGTAGCGAGCAGTACTTC.

The V and J genes are TRBV27 and TRBJ2-3; possibly TRBD1 for D (6 bases). Germline-derived CDR1 and CDR2 are MNHEY and SMNVEV (reference sequence). The CDR3 runs 13 residues. Trimming left V 4 bases short and J 6 bases short, with 11 bases between. CDR3 sequence (DNA): TGTGCCAGCAGTTCGTACAGGGAGGATACGCAGTATTTT. Residues: CASSSYREDTQYF.

This clone was counted a single time. This chain joins TRBV6-5 and TRBJ2-3, with D possibly being TRBD1 (6 bases). CDR3 length: 15 residues. V dropped 6 bases and J dropped 1 base, with 14 bases sitting between them. The V gene's germline CDR1 is MNHEY and CDR2 SVGAGI. The DNA for the CDR3 is TGTGCCAGCAGCAGGACGGACAGCGGCACAGATACGCAGTATTTT. Translating it yields CASSRTDSGTDTQYF.

This clone was found once. The J gene is TRBJ2-7, the V gene TRBV15; 8 positions match TRBD1. Looked up from germline, CDR1 is LNHNV and CDR2 is YYDKDF (reference sequence). Trimming removed 1 base from V and 5 bases from J; junction bases left unmatched: 10. The CDR3 consists of 16 residues. CDR3 DNA: TGTGCCACCAGCAGAGCCCTGGGACAGGCTCCCGACGAGCAGTACTTC. Amino acids: CATSRALGQAPDEQYF.

The rearrangement joins TRBV7-6 to TRBJ2-7; D possibly corresponds to TRBD2 (6 bases). With 5 bases removed from V and 3 bases from J, the gap between germline ends came to 14 bases. Germline CDR1 and CDR2: SGHVS and FNYEAQ. The CDR3 spans 14 residues. The CDR3 spells CASSPRGSLYEQYF. For the CDR3, the DNA is TGTGCCAGCAGCCCCCGGGGGTCCCTCTACGAGCAGTACTTC.

This sequence joins TRBV5-8 and TRBJ1-5; D unresolved. V lost 1 base to trimming and J lost 2 bases, with 16 bases between them. Germline CDR1 reads SGHTS; CDR2 reads YDEGEE. The CDR3 consists of 17 residues. In nucleotides, the CDR3 is TGTGCCAGCAGCTTGATTGCAGGAACTGGCCGCAATCAGCCCCAGCATTTT. Its protein product is CASSLIAGTGRNQPQHF.

The chain has TRBV11-1 and TRBJ2-5; 13 positions match TRBD2. The germline gives CDR1 SGHAT, CDR2 FQDESV (reference sequence). The CDR3 runs to 16 residues. With 5 bases clipped from V and 3 bases from J, the junction kept 6 bases outside the gene matches. The CDR3 DNA is TGTGCCAGCAGCAAGACTAGCGGGGGGTCAGAAGAGACCCAGTACTTC. Translating it yields CASSKTSGGSEETQYF.

This clone was seen only once. The rearrangement links TRBV5-1 to TRBJ1-2; perhaps TRBD1 as D (5 bases). This CDR3 region has 15 residues. From germline, CDR1 is SGHRS and CDR2 YFSETQ. V was pared by 0 bases and J by 0 bases, with 9 bases between. The DNA for the CDR3 is TGCGCCAGCAGCTTGGACGACAGAGCTAACTATGGCTACACCTTC. Its translation is CASSLDDRANYGYTF.

This clone has a single count. This chain links TRBV7-3 with TRBJ2-5; D might be TRBD2 (5 bases). Germline CDR1 and CDR2: SGHTA and FQGTGA. The CDR3 totals 13 residues. V was clipped by 5 bases and J by 1 base, with 8 bases between them. The CDR3 spells CASSRTSQETQYF. DNA of the CDR3: TGTGCCAGCAGCCGGACTTCCCAAGAGACCCAGTACTTC.

The chain joins TRBV18 to TRBJ1-2, with 8 bases fitting TRBD1. Germline V gene data show CDR1 as KGHSH and CDR2 as LQKENI. The CDR3 runs 15 residues. With 5 bases clipped from V and 3 bases from J, the junction kept 8 bases outside the gene matches. As DNA, the CDR3 is TGTGCCAGCTCAACCTCAGGGGGCGAGGACTATGGCTACACCTTC. Protein product: CASSTSGGEDYGYTF.

This clone has only one observation. The V and J genes are TRBV7-9 and TRBJ2-1; the match to TRBD2 covers 10 bases. The V and J ends lost 0 bases and 2 bases, in that order; junction bases with no gene match: 1. The CDR3 extends over 16 amino acids. Germline-derived CDR1 and CDR2 are SEHNR and FQNEAQ (reference sequence). The CDR3 protein is CASSLALAGAYNEQFF. CDR3 nucleotides: TGTGCCAGCAGCTTAGCCCTAGCGGGGGCCTACAATGAGCAGTTCTTC. Using reference TRBV7-9 and TRBJ2-1 for the parts outside the CDR3, the full variable domain is DTGVSQNPRHKITKRGQNVTFRCDPISEHNRLYWYRQTLGQGPEFLTYFQNEAQLEKSRLLSDRFSAERPKGSFSTLEIQRTEQGDSAMYLCASSLALAGAYNEQFFGPGTRLTVL.

This sequence joins TRBV29-1 and TRBJ2-2; maybe TRBD2 (5 bases). Germline V gene data show CDR1 as SQVTM and CDR2 as ANQGSEA. The CDR3 extends over 13 amino acids. CDR3 nucleotides: TGCGCCGGAGGAAACCCCGTGGCCGGGGAGCTGTTTTTT. This gives the protein CAGGNPVAGELFF.